The clone carrying this T cell receptor (beta chain) was counted many times. The sample comes from a study of molecular identifiers for immune sequencing clone quantification. Overall study context: With replicates, the RNA of around 20,000 or 100,000 naive CD8 cells was split five ways and four were sequenced.

This CDR3 is 12 amino acids long. V lost 2 bases to trimming and J lost 6 bases, with 5 bases between them. The germline V gene encodes CDR1 PRHDT and CDR2 FYEKMQ (reference sequence). A single record per CDR3 protein comes from TCRdb applying MiXCR to the PCR reads. The table includes tens of thousands of distinct CDR3 sequences, under 20% detected once. The receptor was derived from a human donor in good health. Some libraries in this study had Jurkat cell RNA spiked in. Source material: naive CD8+ T cells from blood, with Jurkat cell RNA spiked in. The subset here: FACS-sorted CD8+CD4-CCR7+CD45RA+ naive T cells. The chain couples TRBV13 to TRBJ2-1; D is unclear. The CDR3: CASSLITNEQFF. CDR3 bases: TGTGCCAGCAGCTTAATCACCAATGAGCAGTTCTTC.